The 30 T cell receptor beta chains below were found in one sample sequenced in a study of blood T cell repertoires in COVID-19. Sequenced by immunoSEQ multiplex PCR; TCRdb stores in-frame clones only, minus some. The data hold tens of thousands of clones, with about 85% observed a single time. The source material was peripheral blood. These receptors originate from a woman aged 55-69 years with active COVID-19.

The chain recombines TRBV14 with TRBJ2-3; 10 positions match TRBD2. The junction had 8 bases not matched to a gene; V was cut back by 2 bases and J by 0 bases. The CDR3 spans 18 residues. The germline V gene encodes CDR1 SGHDN and CDR2 FVKESK. In DNA, the CDR3 is TGTGCCAGCAGCCAACTCACATTAGCGGGGGGTAGCACAGATACGCAGTATTTT. This gives the protein CASSQLTLAGGSTDTQYF.

The V and J genes are TRBV7-8 and TRBJ2-1; TRBD2 aligns across 8 bases. The CDR3 is made up of 15 amino acids. J lost 8 bases, V lost 2 bases, and 8 bases had no gene match. Per the germline V gene, CDR1 is SGHVS and CDR2 is FQNEAQ. This chain's CDR3 is CASSLLTSGSDEQFF. Here the CDR3 DNA reads TGTGCCAGCAGCTTACTTACCAGCGGGAGTGATGAGCAGTTCTTC.

The V gene is TRBV7-9, the J gene TRBJ2-4; TRBD2 aligns across 13 bases. V dropped 5 bases and J dropped 0; count of bases not matched to a gene: 7. This CDR3 comprises 18 residues. The germline gives CDR1 SEHNR, CDR2 FQNEAQ (reference sequence). CDR3 bases: TGTGCCAGCAGCCTGGGACTAGCGGGGACGCTAGCCAAAAACATTCAGTACTTC. It yields the protein CASSLGLAGTLAKNIQYF. The full variable domain, its missing parts supplied by reference TRBV7-9 and TRBJ2-4, is DTGVSQNPRHKITKRGQNVTFRCDPISEHNRLYWYRQTLGQGPEFLTYFQNEAQLEKSRLLSDRFSAERPKGSFSTLEIQRTEQGDSAMYLCASSLGLAGTLAKNIQYFGAGTRLSVL.

The V call is TRBV5-5, the J call TRBJ2-3; 12 bases agree with TRBD2. CDR3 size: 16 residues. The V gene's germline CDR1 is SGHKS and CDR2 YYEKEE (reference sequence). V lost 4 bases to trimming and J lost 1 base; unmatched junction nucleotides: 4. The CDR3 region is CASSIGTSGRTDTQYF. The CDR3 DNA is TGTGCCAGCAGCATAGGGACTAGCGGGCGCACAGATACGCAGTATTTT.

This rearrangement joins TRBV11-2 to TRBJ2-1; D is perhaps TRBD2 (6 bases). With 5 bases removed from V and 6 bases from J, the gap between germline ends came to 17 bases. Germline values: CDR1 SGHAT, CDR2 FQNNGV. The CDR3 totals 15 residues. The CDR3 DNA is TGTGCCAGCAGCCTGTACTGGAGGCGGGGCAATGAGCAGTTCTTC. Protein sequence: CASSLYWRRGNEQFF.

The J gene is TRBJ2-1, the V gene TRBV30, with D maybe TRBD2 (7 bases). The CDR3 has 14 amino acids. Trimming stripped 7 bases from V and 9 bases from J, with 22 bases between. Germline V gives CDR1 GTSNPN, CDR2 SVGIG (reference sequence). CDR3 loop: CASSWAKGGSEQFF. The CDR3 region has the DNA TGTGCCTCGTCATGGGCAAAGGGGGGGAGTGAGCAGTTCTTC.

The chain links TRBV6-6 to TRBJ1-1, with unresolved D. Trimming pared 7 bases from V and 5 bases from J, leaving 20 bases between. Germline V gene sequence: CDR1 MNHNY, CDR2 SVGAGI (reference sequence). This CDR3 is 15 amino acids long. The CDR3 region has the DNA TGTGCCAGCAATTCCGGGGAGGCGGGAGAAACTGAAGCTTTCTTT. Amino acids: CASNSGEAGETEAFF.

Concerning this clone itself: The same CDR3 also results from other DNA sequences found in this sample. V usage is TRBV2 and J usage is TRBJ1-5, with D perhaps TRBD1 (5 bases). V gave up 0 bases and J gave up 6 bases, with 9 bases separating them. The CDR3 consists of 14 residues. The germline V gene has CDR1 SNHLY and CDR2 FYNNEI. CDR3 nucleotides: TGTGCCAGCAGTGAAGCCGGGGGAGGTCAGCCCCAGCATTTT. The encoded protein is CASSEAGGGQPQHF.

The rearrangement uses TRBV7-2 and TRBJ1-6; D not resolved. Germline lookup yields CDR1 SGHTA and CDR2 FQGNSA. Trimming took 2 bases from V and 8 from J, leaving 7 bases between them. The CDR3 covers 13 residues. CDR3 bases: TGTGCCAGCAGCTTAAGGAGGGATTCACCCCTCCACTTT. As protein: CASSLRRDSPLHF.

This clone was recorded only once. The chain couples TRBV12-3 or TRBV12-4 to TRBJ2-1, with D hard to call. With 5 bases removed from V and 8 bases from J, the gap between germline ends came to 7 bases. CDR3 size: 11 residues. This chain's CDR3 is CASSPRDEQFF. The CDR3, as DNA: TGTGCCAGCAGTCCCCGGGATGAGCAGTTCTTC.

This rearrangement joins TRBV28 to TRBJ2-3; 8 nucleotides line up with TRBD2. This CDR3 is built from 15 residues. In germline, CDR1 is MDHEN, CDR2 SYDVKM. Trimming cost V 5 bases and J 0 bases; bases outside gene matches: 4. CDR3: CASSPSSGSTDTQYF. Here the CDR3 DNA reads TGTGCCAGCAGTCCGTCTAGCGGGAGCACAGATACGCAGTATTTT. Full variable domain (rest looked up from reference TRBV28 and TRBJ2-3): DVKVTQSSRYLVKRTGEKVFLECVQDMDHENMFWYRQDPGLGLRLIYFSYDVKMKEKGDIPEGYSVSREKKERFSLILESASTNQTSMYLCASSPSSGSTDTQYFGPGTRLTVL.

The chain couples TRBV6-6 to TRBJ2-2; D might be TRBD2 (5 bases). Per the germline V gene, CDR1 is MNHNY and CDR2 is SVGAGI (reference sequence). This CDR3 contains 13 residues. Trimming shortened V by 0 bases and J by 8 bases, and 7 bases separated the two germline ends. The CDR3 region is CASSYSERGELFF. CDR3 nucleotides: TGTGCCAGCAGTTACTCGGAGCGGGGGGAGCTGTTTTTT.

This clone was observed once. The J gene is TRBJ2-1, the V gene TRBV27; 12 nucleotides line up with TRBD2. This CDR3 has 16 residues. V lost 5 bases, J lost 6 bases, and 8 bases stayed unmatched. The germline V gene has CDR1 MNHEY and CDR2 SMNVEV (reference sequence). The CDR3 DNA reads TGTGCCAGCAGTCGGGCCCTAGCGGGGGGGACCAATGAGCAGTTCTTC. Translation gives CASSRALAGGTNEQFF.

This clone occurred a few times. The chain has TRBV9 and TRBJ2-7; 9 nucleotides align to TRBD2. The CDR3 covers 15 residues. The trim removed 4 bases at V and 0 bases at J, leaving 5 bases unmatched. Germline loops: CDR1 SGDLS, CDR2 YYNGEE. The CDR3 sequence is CASSPAGGASYEQYF. Here the CDR3 DNA reads TGTGCCAGCAGCCCAGCGGGAGGAGCCTCCTACGAGCAGTACTTC. The complete variable domain, with remaining parts taken from reference TRBV9 and TRBJ2-7, reads DSGVTQTPKHLITATGQRVTLRCSPRSGDLSVYWYQQSLDQGLQFLIQYYNGEERAKGNILERFSAQQFPDLHSELNLSSLELGDSALYFCASSPAGGASYEQYFGPGTRLTVT.

The table lists this clone with a count of one. The rearrangement links TRBV4-1 to TRBJ2-3, with 8 bases matching TRBD2. The length of the CDR3 is 17 residues. With V trimmed by 0 bases and J by 4 bases, 9 bases remained unmatched. From germline, CDR1 is MGHRA and CDR2 YSYEKL. The CDR3 region has the DNA TGCGCCAGCAGCCAAGAGGCGGGAGGAGGTTTGGCAGATACGCAGTATTTT. This translates into CASSQEAGGGLADTQYF.

This chain connects TRBV5-1 to TRBJ2-7; 8 nucleotides line up with TRBD2. The CDR3 length is 15 residues. V lost 0 bases, J lost 7 bases, and 9 bases stayed unmatched. The germline CDR1 and CDR2 sequences are SGHRS and YFSETQ. The CDR3 region has the DNA TGCGCCAGCAGCTTGGCCTTGCGGGAGGATGGAGAGCAGTACTTC. As protein: CASSLALREDGEQYF.

The chain joins TRBV19 to TRBJ2-1; 7 nucleotides align to TRBD1. The CDR3 loop spans 13 amino acids. CDR1 and CDR2 (germline): LNHDA, SQIVND (reference sequence). V lost 6 bases to trimming and J lost 4 bases; unmatched junction nucleotides: 3. CDR3 amino acids: CASRRDSYNEQFF. CDR3 sequence (DNA): TGTGCCAGTAGGAGGGACAGTTACAATGAGCAGTTCTTC.

This clone was seen a few times. CDR3 residues: CASSSSGYRNQPQHF. The CDR3, as DNA: TGTGCCAGCAGTTCGTCGGGATATCGCAATCAGCCCCAGCATTTT. The chain links TRBV28 to TRBJ1-5; D is ambiguous. Trimming took 4 bases from V and 2 from J, leaving 12 bases between them. The CDR3 consists of 15 residues. Germline loops: CDR1 MDHEN, CDR2 SYDVKM. Variable domain in full (rest from reference TRBV28 and TRBJ1-5): DVKVTQSSRYLVKRTGEKVFLECVQDMDHENMFWYRQDPGLGLRLIYFSYDVKMKEKGDIPEGYSVSREKKERFSLILESASTNQTSMYLCASSSSGYRNQPQHFGDGTRLSIL.

The chain recombines TRBV6-5 with TRBJ1-1, with 8 positions matching TRBD1. This CDR3 region has 15 residues. Germline CDR1 MNHEY, CDR2 SVGAGI. V shed 5 bases and J 5 bases; nucleotides not matched to a gene: 10. In DNA, the CDR3 is TGTGCCAGCAGTAGGAAGACAGGGGTAGGGACTGAAGCTTTCTTT. Its translation is CASSRKTGVGTEAFF.

The chain is built from TRBV24-1 and TRBJ2-7; 12 bases are shared with TRBD2. The junction had 4 bases not matched to a gene; V was cut back by 3 bases and J by 5 bases. There are 15 residues in the CDR3. Germline V CDR1 and CDR2: KGHDR, SFDVKD. The CDR3 DNA reads as TGTGCCACCAGTGATCCGGCTAGCGGGAGGGACGAGCAGTACTTC. Its protein product is CATSDPASGRDEQYF.

The J gene is TRBJ2-1, the V gene TRBV6-6; perhaps TRBD2 as D (5 bases). The CDR3 is 13 amino acids. The V gene's germline CDR1 is MNHNY and CDR2 SVGAGI (reference sequence). With 2 bases removed from V and 10 bases from J, the gap between germline ends came to 12 bases. The CDR3 spells CASSYGRGREQFF. CDR3 in DNA: TGTGCCAGCAGTTACGGGAGAGGCAGGGAGCAGTTCTTC.

The chain employs TRBV20-1 and TRBJ2-1, with D unresolved. V was clipped by 7 bases and J by 4 bases, with 8 bases between them. This CDR3 has 11 amino acids. CDR1 and CDR2 (germline): DFQATT, SNEGSKA (reference sequence). CDR3 DNA sequence: TGCAGTGGGCATTCGTACAATGAGCAGTTCTTC. Protein: CSGHSYNEQFF.

V usage is TRBV7-3 and J usage is TRBJ2-3, with D possibly being TRBD2 (5 bases). Looked up from germline, CDR1 is SGHTA and CDR2 is FQGTGA. The CDR3 runs 13 residues. Trimming stripped 6 bases from V and 3 bases from J, with 10 bases between. The CDR3 coding sequence is TGTGCCAGCAGTAACGGGGTTACAGATACGCAGTATTTT. Translating it yields CASSNGVTDTQYF.

The chain joins TRBV10-3 to TRBJ2-7; 8 positions match TRBD2. Germline assignment: CDR1 ENHRY and CDR2 SYGVKD. The CDR3 has 16 amino acids. V was clipped by 2 bases and J by 2 bases; unmatched bases: 8. DNA for the CDR3: TGTGCCATCAGTGAGGGCGGTAGCGGGAAACCCTACGAGCAGTACTTC. Amino acid sequence: CAISEGGSGKPYEQYF.

This sequence joins TRBV24-1 and TRBJ1-2; the D gene is possibly TRBD1 (5 bases). This CDR3 has 16 residues. Germline CDR1 is KGHDR and CDR2 is SFDVKD. V lost 5 bases, J lost 8 bases, and 23 bases lay in between. Here the CDR3 DNA reads TGTGCCACCAGTGGACCTCCAGAACGGGGGATGTGGGGCTACACCTTC. Translated: CATSGPPERGMWGYTF.

The CDR3 region has the DNA TGTGCCACCAGTTCGACAGGGGGAGGTAGCCGGTACAATGAGCAGTTCTTC. Residues: CATSSTGGGSRYNEQFF. This chain joins TRBV24-1 and TRBJ2-1; TRBD1 agrees at 9 bases. The V gene end was trimmed by 6 bases and the J gene end by 4 bases; junction bases not matched to a gene: 12. Germline-derived CDR1 and CDR2 are KGHDR and SFDVKD. This CDR3 spans 17 amino acids.

The chain links TRBV12-3 or TRBV12-4 to TRBJ2-2; a possible D gene is TRBD1 (5 bases). This CDR3 has 12 amino acids. V dropped 8 bases and J dropped 5 bases, with 9 bases sitting between them. Here the CDR3 reads CASEPGTGELFF. For the CDR3, the DNA is TGTGCCAGCGAACCAGGGACCGGGGAGCTGTTTTTT.

J is TRBJ2-7 and V is TRBV30; TRBD2 might be the D (6 bases). The CDR3 spans 14 residues. V lost 0 bases and J lost 5, with 14 bases in between. CDR1 is GTSNPN and CDR2 is SVGIG in the germline V gene (reference sequence). The CDR3 protein is CAWSVRGEWNEQYF. The DNA for the CDR3 is TGTGCCTGGAGTGTACGCGGGGAATGGAACGAGCAGTACTTC.

The rearrangement joins TRBV4-2 to TRBJ2-1; 7 bases are shared with TRBD1. This CDR3 contains 14 residues. V dropped 4 bases and J dropped 6; count of bases not matched to a gene: 6. Per the germline V gene, CDR1 is LGHNA and CDR2 is YNFKEQ. CDR3 DNA sequence: TGTGCCAGCAGCCGAGACTACAGGGGCAATGAGCAGTTCTTC. Translation: CASSRDYRGNEQFF.

The V call is TRBV6-1, the J call TRBJ1-4; D uncertain. The CDR3 has 15 amino acids. The ends were cut back, 2 bases at V and 3 bases at J, with 10 bases in the middle. CDR1 is MNHNS, CDR2 SASEGT, per germline. CDR3 in amino acids: CASSEWAFANEKLFF. The CDR3 DNA sequence: TGTGCCAGCAGTGAATGGGCATTTGCTAATGAAAAACTGTTTTTT.